The T cell receptor beta chain under discussion was sequenced for a study of T cells in Graves' hyperthyroidism and ophthalmopathy. About this clonotype: Sequence at one end of the junction differs from germline and may be a read error.

Amplified regions were TCR beta CDR3 sequences from RNA transcripts. Carried out on the TCR CDR3, a first-round RT-PCR used the HTBI primer set. TCRdb called the multiplex PCR reads again in MiXCR, with one record for every CDR3 protein. Among approximately 870,000 distinct CDR3 sequences listed, 38% were seen once. There are 15 residues in the CDR3. CDR1 SGHKS and CDR2 YYEKEE come from the germline V gene (reference sequence). The source of this sequence is a man aged 18 to 30 with Graves' hyperthyroidism. The sequenced material came from blood. This chain joins TRBV5-5 and TRBJ1-1, with TRBD1 identical over 8 bases. The CDR3 spells CASSLEDRVVLEAFF. CDR3 DNA sequence: TGCGCCAGCAGCTTGGAGGACAGGGTGGTCCTCGAAGCTTTCTTT.